Listed below are T cell receptor beta chains from one sample, sequenced in a study of T cell responses to AZD1222 COVID-19 vaccine. Clones were sequenced by immunoSEQ multiplex PCR, and TCRdb holds only the in-frame ones, with some missing. Of 95,000 to 120,000 clones in the sample, roughly nine tenths were seen once. Here the sequenced sample was peripheral blood, taken on day 0 of MenACWY control vaccination. The origin of the receptors is an adult in good health. Each CDR3 is given with its conserved first and last residue. Clone size is shown for a subset of rows, as once, few, many or a class of expanded clone.

J	V	size	CDR3
TRBJ2-3	TRBV2	.	CASSGGAGISTDTQYF
TRBJ1-5	TRBV7-6	.	CASSLALGQPQHF
TRBJ1-1	TRBV28	.	CAIIGQGHSRNTEAFF
TRBJ1-2	TRBV11-2	.	CASSLDEGRYGYTF
TRBJ2-7	TRBV6-5	.	CASRGQGNPYEQYF
TRBJ1-2	TRBV27	.	CASSLIGDGGYTF
TRBJ1-2	TRBV6-1	.	CASSERGQGLGGYTF
TRBJ2-3	TRBV5-1	.	CASSWGVDRSTDTQYF
TRBJ2-3	TRBV5-1	.	CASSGGQGTDTQYF
TRBJ2-3	TRBV9	.	CASSPQTASTDTQYF
TRBJ2-7	TRBV6-5	.	CASSFLRDRAGEQYF
TRBJ2-2	TRBV12-3/TRBV12-4	.	CASSFGRELFF
TRBJ2-7	TRBV6-1	.	CASSEHTVYEQYF
TRBJ2-7	TRBV24-1	once	CATEHPGQRPYEQYF
TRBJ1-6	TRBV11-2	.	CASSWTGRNSPLHF
TRBJ1-2	TRBV24-1	.	CATSDGGGEGYTF
TRBJ1-2	TRBV28	.	CASSLAWGGYTF
TRBJ2-2	TRBV9	.	CASSARGQGQGGELFF
TRBJ2-7	TRBV9	.	CASSARDSSYEQYF
TRBJ1-1	TRBV29-1	.	CSVTLQANTEAFF
TRBJ2-7	TRBV25-1	.	CASTGQGSEQYF
TRBJ1-2	TRBV11-2	.	CASREGIFYGYTF
TRBJ1-1	TRBV9	.	CASSAEGLNTEAFF
TRBJ1-3	TRBV10-2	.	CATKQGSSGNTIYF
TRBJ1-1	TRBV30	.	CALDLARTEAFF
TRBJ2-1	TRBV27	.	CASSLGQGRRNEQFF
TRBJ2-2	TRBV6-5	.	CASSPTGDTGELFF
TRBJ1-1	TRBV6-4	.	CASKFGGQFGLEAFF
TRBJ1-3	TRBV9	once	CASSNRPQGIGNTIYF